Listed below are T cell receptor beta chains from one sample, sequenced in a study of identical twins. In TCRdb, the 5' RACE reads were re-called with MiXCR into one record per CDR3 protein. The sample consists of 600,000 to 800,000 distinct CDR3 sequences, over 20% of them appearing once. These data were also reused for a study on T cells expressing NK-cell markers.

Specimen: PBMCs. The receptors shown here come from a woman aged 18-29 years in good health. Both conserved end residues are part of each CDR3. The order of the fields is D gene, clone size, J gene, V gene, CDR3 DNA, CDR3 protein. D genes are given only for firm matches. Size is omitted from some rows. Given values are once, few, many or a class for expanded clones.

>NA|many|TRBJ1-5|TRBV24-1
TGTGCCACCAGTCGGGAAGGCAATCAGCCCCAGCATTTT
CATSREGNQPQHF
>TRBD1|many|TRBJ2-7|TRBV11-2
TGTGCCAGCACCTGGGACAGGAGGTACGAGCAGTACTTC
CASTWDRRYEQYF
>TRBD1|NA|TRBJ1-2|TRBV20-1
TGCAGTGCCCCCAGGACAGGGCAGTCGGCCTATGGCTACACCTTC
CSAPRTGQSAYGYTF
>NA|many|TRBJ2-3|TRBV29-1
TGCAGCGTATTGCGGGTTGATACGCAGTATTTT
CSVLRVDTQYF
>TRBD1|NA|TRBJ2-3|TRBV24-1
TGTGCCACCAGTGATTTCGGACAGGGGAACACAGATACGCAGTATTTT
CATSDFGQGNTDTQYF
>NA|NA|TRBJ1-4|TRBV7-9
TGTGCCAGCAGCTTAAATTATGAAAAACTGTTTTTT
CASSLNYEKLFF
>TRBD2|NA|TRBJ2-1|TRBV20-1
TGCAGTGCTGCTTCTCGCGGGGGTTACAATGAGCAGTTCTTC
CSAASRGGYNEQFF
>NA|NA|TRBJ1-6|TRBV5-5
TGTGCCAGCAGCTTTGCAGGGGCCAATTCACCCCTCCACTTT
CASSFAGANSPLHF
>NA|few|TRBJ2-1|TRBV15
TGTGCCACCAGCAGAGGGGGGGCCGGGGGAGATGAGCAGTTCTTC
CATSRGGAGGDEQFF
>NA|NA|TRBJ1-3|TRBV21-1
TGTGCCAGCACAGGGACAGGGGGCTCTGGAAACACCATATATTTT
CASTGTGGSGNTIYF
>NA|many|TRBJ2-1|TRBV5-6
TGTGCCAGCAGTTTAGGAGACAATGAGCAGTTCTTC
CASSLGDNEQFF
>TRBD2|NA|TRBJ2-7|TRBV5-1
TGCGCCAGCAGCTTGGTGTCTAGCGGGCAGCAGTACTTC
CASSLVSSGQQYF
>NA|NA|TRBJ2-7|TRBV7-9
TGTGCCAGCAGCTTAGCAGGAAGGATAGACTACGAGCAGTACTTC
CASSLAGRIDYEQYF
>NA|NA|TRBJ1-2|TRBV12-3/TRBV12-4
TGTGCCAGCAGTTTCGGGGGACTAGCGAGCTATGGCTACACCTTC
CASSFGGLASYGYTF
>NA|few|TRBJ2-1|TRBV10-1
TGCGCCAGCAGTGAGAGGGGGTCTCTCTACAATGAGCAGTTCTTC
CASSERGSLYNEQFF
>NA|few|TRBJ2-7|TRBV7-2
TGTGCCAGCACCTTAGGAGGACCGCCCTACGAGCAGTACTTC
CASTLGGPPYEQYF
>TRBD2|NA|TRBJ2-7|TRBV5-1
TGCGCCAGCAGCCGGTCGGGGACTAGCGGGAGATACGAGCAGTACTTC
CASSRSGTSGRYEQYF
>TRBD1|many|TRBJ1-1|TRBV5-1
TGCGCCAGCAGCCCGGGGTTAGGGACAGATGAAGCTTTCTTT
CASSPGLGTDEAFF
>TRBD2|few|TRBJ2-1|TRBV11-2
TGTGCCAGCAGCTTAGGAGCGGGAGCACTCAATGAGCAGTTCTTC
CASSLGAGALNEQFF
>NA|many|TRBJ1-6|TRBV20-1
TGCAGTGCTAGAGCCCCGAGCTCCTATAATTCACCCCTCCACTTT
CSARAPSSYNSPLHF
>TRBD1|NA|TRBJ2-5|TRBV30
TGTGCCTGGGGTTACCGGGACAGGGAGTACTTC
CAWGYRDREYF
>NA|NA|TRBJ2-7|TRBV29-1
TGCAGCGTTGGTGAAGGGGGGCCCCCCTACGAGCAGTACTTC
CSVGEGGPPYEQYF
>TRBD1|NA|TRBJ2-3|TRBV5-1
TGCGCCAGCAGCTGGCTTTCCAGGGGGAGAACAGATACGCAGTATTTT
CASSWLSRGRTDTQYF
>NA|NA|TRBJ2-7|TRBV6-5
TGTGCCAGCAGTACTACACGAGGCGAGCAGTACTTC
CASSTTRGEQYF
>NA|few|TRBJ1-2|TRBV15
TGTGCCACCAGCAGCCCTTCAGGGGCGGTTGGCTACACCTTC
CATSSPSGAVGYTF
>NA|NA|TRBJ2-1|TRBV27
TGTGCCAGCAGCTCCCCGGGGGGCCTTTCCAATGAGCAGTTCTTC
CASSSPGGLSNEQFF
>TRBD2|NA|TRBJ2-7|TRBV10-3
TGTGCCGCTACCTCCCATACTAGCGGGGGATTCTACGAGCAGTACTTC
CAATSHTSGGFYEQYF
>TRBD1|few|TRBJ2-2|TRBV6-1
TGTGCCAGCAGAACAGGGGAGAACACCGGGGAGCTGTTTTTT
CASRTGENTGELFF
>NA|many|TRBJ1-1|TRBV20-1
TGCAGTGCTGGCGGTAGACTGGGGGGCACTGAAGCTTTCTTT
CSAGGRLGGTEAFF
>TRBD1|NA|TRBJ2-5|TRBV6-1
TGTGCCAGCACTGCGGTGGGACAGAGAGAGACCCAGTACTTC
CASTAVGQRETQYF
>NA|NA|TRBJ2-1|TRBV9
TGTGCCAGCAGCGTAGCGGCTAGAGGGAATAGTAACAATGAGCAGTTCTTC
CASSVAARGNSNNEQFF
>NA|NA|TRBJ2-7|TRBV12-3/TRBV12-4
TGTGCCAGCAGTTTGCAGCTAGGGCCTTCGGTCGAGCAGTACTTC
CASSLQLGPSVEQYF
>TRBD1|NA|TRBJ2-1|TRBV2
TGTGCCAGCAGACCGAAGGGACAGGGGGCACCGTTC
CASRPKGQGAPF
>NA|many|TRBJ2-7|TRBV6-2/TRBV6-3
TGTGCCAGCAGTTACTCAAAGAGGGGCGAGCAGTACTTC
CASSYSKRGEQYF
>TRBD2|few|TRBJ2-7|TRBV29-1
TGCAGCGACGTTAGGCTAGCGGGGGAGTACGAGCAGTACTTC
CSDVRLAGEYEQYF
>NA|once|TRBJ2-5|TRBV5-1
TGCGCCAGCAGCTTGGGTCGTAGCGAAGAGACCCAGTACTTC
CASSLGRSEETQYF
>TRBD1|NA|TRBJ1-1|TRBV7-8
TGTGCCAGCTCAGGGGGCAGGGTGAACACTGAAGCTTTCTTT
CASSGGRVNTEAFF
>NA|few|TRBJ2-3|TRBV27
TGTGCCAGCACTCACGGGACAGATACGCAGTATTTT
CASTHGTDTQYF
>NA|many|TRBJ1-2|TRBV7-8
TGTGCCAGCAGCGACCGATCCTATGGCTACACCTTC
CASSDRSYGYTF
>TRBD2|NA|TRBJ2-1|TRBV5-1
TGCGCCAGCAGCCCCGGGACTAGCGATTATGAGCAGTTCTTC
CASSPGTSDYEQFF
>NA|few|TRBJ2-3|TRBV20-1
TGCAGTGCCGCAGCGAACGGGAGAGGCACAGATACGCAGTATTTT
CSAAANGRGTDTQYF